Listed below are T cell receptor beta chains from one sample, sequenced in a study of cytomegalovirus exposure and HLA in healthy donors. Clones were sequenced by immunoSEQ multiplex PCR, and TCRdb holds only the in-frame ones, with some missing. Of about 190,000 clones in the sample, around 84% were seen once. Sequencing input: PBMCs. The origin of the receptors is a man in his forties or fifties in good health and CMV-seropositive. The CDR3 runs from the conserved cysteine through the conserved F or W. The D gene is left open where the match is weak. Clone sizes are given selectively: once, few, many, or a class where the clone is expanded.

.	.	TRBV10-3	TRBJ1-5	CAISWTDVGQPQHF	TGTGCCATCAGTTGGACAGACGTAGGTCAGCCCCAGCATTTT
.	TRBD2	TRBV5-1	TRBJ2-1	CASMKAGGGYEQFF	TGCGCCAGCATGAAAGCGGGAGGTGGCTATGAGCAGTTCTTC
.	TRBD1	TRBV6-1	TRBJ2-1	CASGQGVWNEQFF	TGTGCCAGCGGCCAGGGGGTTTGGAATGAGCAGTTCTTC
.	TRBD2	TRBV18	TRBJ2-1	CASSPREDGEQFF	TGTGCCAGCTCACCCCGGGAGGACGGGGAGCAGTTCTTC
few	.	TRBV6-1	TRBJ2-5	CASSDPLTSRFETQYF	TGTGCCAGCAGTGACCCTCTTACTAGTCGTTTCGAGACCCAGTACTTC
.	TRBD1	TRBV9	TRBJ2-7	CASSVGGQGAGEQYF	TGTGCCAGCAGCGTAGGAGGACAGGGGGCGGGGGAGCAGTACTTC
.	TRBD1	TRBV7-9	TRBJ1-5	CASSPPDRRGNQPQHF	TGTGCCAGCAGCCCCCCGGACAGGCGGGGCAATCAGCCCCAGCATTTT
.	TRBD2	TRBV5-8	TRBJ2-7	CASSQGTSGRSEQYF	TGTGCCAGCAGCCAAGGGACTAGCGGGAGAAGCGAGCAGTACTTC
.	.	TRBV6-5	TRBJ2-2	CASSDLQVEGELFF	TGTGCCAGCAGTGATTTACAGGTGGAAGGGGAGCTGTTTTTT
once	.	TRBV6-1	TRBJ1-1	CASSEAAGRNTEAFF	TGTGCCAGCAGTGAAGCGGCGGGGCGGAACACTGAAGCTTTCTTT
.	TRBD2	TRBV14	TRBJ2-1	CASSQGLAGVNEQFF	TGTGCCAGCAGCCAAGGACTAGCGGGAGTCAATGAGCAGTTCTTC
.	TRBD2	TRBV4-3	TRBJ2-5	CASSQDWALAGGMQTQYF	TGCGCCAGCAGCCAAGATTGGGCCTTAGCGGGAGGGATGCAGACCCAGTACTTC
once	.	TRBV6-1	TRBJ1-1	CASSVDWTANTEAFF	TGTGCCAGCAGCGTCGACTGGACAGCGAACACTGAAGCTTTCTTT
.	TRBD2	TRBV5-1	TRBJ2-1	CASSLQGLAEYNEQFF	TGCGCCAGCAGCTTACAGGGACTAGCAGAATACAATGAGCAGTTCTTC
.	.	TRBV7-9	TRBJ2-5	CASSLGDRDTETQYF	TGTGCCAGCAGCTTAGGAGACCGGGACACGGAGACCCAGTACTTC
few	TRBD2	TRBV6-6	TRBJ2-4	CASRLSGSPPGQYF	TGTGCCAGCAGACTTAGCGGGAGCCCGCCGGGTCAGTACTTC
.	TRBD1	TRBV6-1	TRBJ1-5	CASSAEGASSNQPQHF	TGTGCCAGCAGTGCCGAGGGGGCGAGTAGCAATCAGCCCCAGCATTTT
.	.	TRBV18	TRBJ1-4	CASSPGGANEKLFF	TGTGCCAGCTCACCAGGCGGAGCAAATGAAAAACTGTTTTTT
.	TRBD1	TRBV6-5	TRBJ2-4	CASSATGGGNIQYF	TGTGCCAGCAGCGCTACAGGGGGTGGAAACATTCAGTACTTC
.	.	TRBV15	TRBJ1-2	CATSPANEYGYTF	TGTGCCACCAGCCCCGCGAATGAATATGGCTACACCTTC
.	TRBD2	TRBV5-4	TRBJ2-3	CASSRGLAASTDTQYF	TGTGCCAGCAGCCGGGGACTAGCGGCTAGCACAGATACGCAGTATTTT
.	TRBD2	TRBV6-5	TRBJ2-7	CASSAGGPGEQYF	TGTGCCAGCAGCGCGGGAGGGCCGGGCGAGCAGTACTTC
once	TRBD2	TRBV10-1	TRBJ2-5	CASSLDRHRTSGRRFETQYF	TGCGCCAGCAGTTTAGACCGACATCGGACTAGCGGGAGGAGGTTTGAGACCCAGTACTTC
.	TRBD2	TRBV7-8	TRBJ2-1	CASSLPLGRGPDNEQFF	TGTGCCAGCAGCTTACCCCTAGGGAGGGGCCCCGACAATGAGCAGTTCTTC
few	.	TRBV2	TRBJ2-7	CASSENGTPYEQYF	TGTGCCAGCAGTGAAAATGGGACACCTTACGAGCAGTACTTC
.	.	TRBV4-2	TRBJ1-1	CASSHPPDRRSFF	TGTGCCAGCAGCCACCCCCCCGACAGGCGTAGTTTCTTT